This record concerns one T cell receptor (beta chain) sequence. In the original processing: It was from reference gene primer amplification that nucleated cell counts were estimated. Some clones are missing from TCRdb's copy, which holds only in-frame ones; the method was immunoSEQ multiplex PCR. V, J and clone size derive from that table, while D and trimming were established from the DNA sequence. The repertoire holds roughly 150,000 clones, with around 88% as singletons. This CDR3 is 16 amino acids long. V was clipped by 2 bases and J by 2 bases; unmatched bases: 6. Germline loops: CDR1 MRHNA, CDR2 SNTAGT. The data were taken from a study of blood T cell repertoires in COVID-19. Overall study: The samples span acute and convalescent COVID-19 from the United States, Italy and Spain. The cDNA or gDNA used as material had been derived from T cells, B-cell-depleted T cells, or PBMCs.

This sequence was found in a human donor in a cohort sampled during active COVID-19. The chain employs TRBV6-4 and TRBJ2-1, with 7 nucleotides matching TRBD2. The sample comprised peripheral blood. The DNA of the CDR3 is TGTGCCAGCAGTGACGTGGCGGGGGATACCTACAATGAGCAGTTCTTC. Its protein is CASSDVAGDTYNEQFF.